A selection of T cell receptor beta chains follows, all from one sample in a study of STAT5B mutations in CD4+ large granular lymphocyte leukemia. Clones were sequenced by immunoSEQ multiplex PCR, and TCRdb holds only the in-frame ones, with some missing. Of around 30,000 clones listed, roughly 72% are singletons. Input material: CD4+ T cells from blood buffy coats. The receptors originated from a human donor in good health. CDR3s include the opening cysteine and the closing phenylalanine or tryptophan. The D gene is left open where the match is weak.

d_gene: NA
v_gene: TRBV9
j_gene: TRBJ1-2
CDR3aa: CASRGGVHYGYTF

d_gene: TRBD2
v_gene: TRBV5-1
j_gene: TRBJ2-3
CDR3aa: CASSLFTRGGLGTDTQYF

d_gene: TRBD2
v_gene: TRBV19
j_gene: TRBJ2-5
CDR3aa: CASSLLGGLKTQYF

d_gene: TRBD1
v_gene: TRBV11-2
j_gene: TRBJ2-5
CDR3aa: CASSHPGQGKETQYF

d_gene: NA
v_gene: TRBV6-1
j_gene: TRBJ1-5
CDR3aa: CASDYRENQPQHF

d_gene: NA
v_gene: TRBV5-1
j_gene: TRBJ2-7
CDR3aa: CASSLDTVNEQYF

d_gene: NA
v_gene: TRBV5-1
j_gene: TRBJ1-6
CDR3aa: CASSLSGRTNSPLHF

d_gene: NA
v_gene: TRBV30
j_gene: TRBJ1-6
CDR3aa: CAWTQPRTGMSSPLHF

d_gene: TRBD1
v_gene: TRBV30
j_gene: TRBJ2-2
CDR3aa: CAWRVDRGRGNTGELFF

d_gene: NA
v_gene: TRBV2
j_gene: TRBJ1-4
CDR3aa: CASSSGEKLFF

d_gene: NA
v_gene: TRBV6-6
j_gene: TRBJ1-3
CDR3aa: CASSYSSDILGNTIYF

d_gene: NA
v_gene: TRBV9
j_gene: TRBJ1-1
CDR3aa: CASSPTGATEAFF

d_gene: NA
v_gene: TRBV19
j_gene: TRBJ2-1
CDR3aa: CASSIGKTPNNEQFF

d_gene: TRBD2
v_gene: TRBV7-2
j_gene: TRBJ2-1
CDR3aa: CASSPVLRGVYNEQFF

d_gene: NA
v_gene: TRBV9
j_gene: TRBJ2-7
CDR3aa: CASSVGGGARYEQYF

d_gene: NA
v_gene: TRBV7-2
j_gene: TRBJ1-4
CDR3aa: CASSSKGVATNEKLFF

d_gene: NA
v_gene: TRBV5-4
j_gene: TRBJ2-1
CDR3aa: CASSLRGGSSYNEQFF

d_gene: TRBD1
v_gene: TRBV28
j_gene: TRBJ1-1
CDR3aa: CASRNRGRAEAFF

d_gene: TRBD1
v_gene: TRBV28
j_gene: TRBJ1-2
CDR3aa: CASSFTGGAAF

d_gene: NA
v_gene: TRBV15
j_gene: TRBJ1-4
CDR3aa: CATSRSGREGEKLFF

d_gene: NA
v_gene: TRBV5-4
j_gene: TRBJ2-5
CDR3aa: CASSLGRHQETQYF

d_gene: TRBD1
v_gene: TRBV27
j_gene: TRBJ1-1
CDR3aa: CASRLRGRRGTEAFF

d_gene: NA
v_gene: TRBV20-1
j_gene: TRBJ1-1
CDR3aa: CSGQLNTEAFF

d_gene: NA
v_gene: TRBV27
j_gene: TRBJ2-7
CDR3aa: CASREPGHRSYEQYF

d_gene: NA
v_gene: TRBV7-6
j_gene: TRBJ1-2
CDR3aa: CASSPRAEQRNYGYTF

d_gene: TRBD2
v_gene: TRBV28
j_gene: TRBJ2-5
CDR3aa: CASSFGGDQYF

d_gene: NA
v_gene: TRBV28
j_gene: TRBJ1-2
CDR3aa: CASTQGWDGYTF

d_gene: NA
v_gene: TRBV19
j_gene: TRBJ2-2
CDR3aa: CASSIQGGNTGELFF

d_gene: NA
v_gene: TRBV6-1
j_gene: TRBJ1-4
CDR3aa: CASSATGTLNEKLFF

d_gene: TRBD1
v_gene: TRBV4-1
j_gene: TRBJ2-7
CDR3aa: CASSLLPGTGYYEQYF

d_gene: NA
v_gene: TRBV7-2
j_gene: TRBJ1-6
CDR3aa: CASSFQLSINSPLHF

d_gene: NA
v_gene: TRBV7-9
j_gene: TRBJ1-6
CDR3aa: CASSSARSPLHF

d_gene: NA
v_gene: TRBV6-5
j_gene: TRBJ1-6
CDR3aa: CASSAGENNSPLHF

d_gene: NA
v_gene: TRBV10-3
j_gene: TRBJ2-2
CDR3aa: CAISLRQYTGELFF

d_gene: TRBD1
v_gene: TRBV10-3
j_gene: TRBJ1-6
CDR3aa: CASRGQGSSPLHF

d_gene: NA
v_gene: TRBV7-8
j_gene: TRBJ1-1
CDR3aa: CASKRTGSGPFEGSAFF

d_gene: TRBD1
v_gene: TRBV9
j_gene: TRBJ2-2
CDR3aa: CASSALPGTGLNTGELFF

d_gene: TRBD1
v_gene: TRBV18
j_gene: TRBJ2-7
CDR3aa: CASSRGQGKNEQYF

d_gene: TRBD2
v_gene: TRBV30
j_gene: TRBJ2-5
CDR3aa: CAWSSGGGQETQYF

d_gene: NA
v_gene: TRBV5-1
j_gene: TRBJ2-2
CDR3aa: CASSLASFRGSGPGELFF

d_gene: NA
v_gene: TRBV20-1
j_gene: TRBJ2-3
CDR3aa: CSVISQDTQYF

d_gene: NA
v_gene: TRBV19
j_gene: TRBJ1-1
CDR3aa: CASRSRRAMNTEAFF

d_gene: NA
v_gene: TRBV5-1
j_gene: TRBJ2-3
CDR3aa: CASSFHPSTDTQYF

d_gene: NA
v_gene: TRBV5-6
j_gene: TRBJ1-6
CDR3aa: CASSLDSQMPPLHF

d_gene: NA
v_gene: TRBV29-1
j_gene: TRBJ2-3
CDR3aa: CSVDEAGTTPQYF

d_gene: NA
v_gene: TRBV5-1
j_gene: TRBJ1-1
CDR3aa: CASSSTRTQNTEAFF

d_gene: NA
v_gene: TRBV5-1
j_gene: NA
CDR3aa: CASTSNLYEQYF

d_gene: TRBD2
v_gene: TRBV7-2
j_gene: TRBJ2-1
CDR3aa: CASSRPGLAWNEQFF